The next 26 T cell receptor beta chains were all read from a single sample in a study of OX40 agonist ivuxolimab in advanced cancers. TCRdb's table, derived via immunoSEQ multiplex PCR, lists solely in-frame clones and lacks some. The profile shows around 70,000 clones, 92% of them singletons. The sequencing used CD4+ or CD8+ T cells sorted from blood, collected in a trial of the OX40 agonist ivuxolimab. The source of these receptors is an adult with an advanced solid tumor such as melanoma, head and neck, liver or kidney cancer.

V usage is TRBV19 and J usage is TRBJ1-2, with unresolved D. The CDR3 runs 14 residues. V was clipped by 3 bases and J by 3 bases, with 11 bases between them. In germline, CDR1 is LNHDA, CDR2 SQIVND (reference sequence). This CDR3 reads CASSISGSYYGYTF. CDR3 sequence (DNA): TGTGCCAGTAGTATTTCCGGGAGTTACTATGGCTACACCTTC. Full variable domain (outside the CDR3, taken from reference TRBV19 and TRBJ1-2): DGGITQSPKYLFRKEGQNVTLSCEQNLNHDAMYWYRQDPGQGLRLIYYSQIVNDFQKGDIAEGYSVSREKKESFPLTVTSAQKNPTAFYLCASSISGSYYGYTFGSGTRLTVV.

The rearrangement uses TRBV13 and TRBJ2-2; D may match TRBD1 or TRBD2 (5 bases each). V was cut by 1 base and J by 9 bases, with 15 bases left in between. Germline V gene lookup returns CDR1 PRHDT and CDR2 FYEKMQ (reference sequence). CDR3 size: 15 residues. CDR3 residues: CASSLERDGYRELFF. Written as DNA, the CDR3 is TGTGCCAGCAGCTTAGAGAGGGACGGTTACCGGGAGCTGTTTTTT.

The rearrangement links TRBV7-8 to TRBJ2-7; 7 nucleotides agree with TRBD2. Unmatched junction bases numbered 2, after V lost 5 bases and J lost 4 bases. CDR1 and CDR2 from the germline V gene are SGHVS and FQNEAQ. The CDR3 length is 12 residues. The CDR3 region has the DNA TGTGCCAGCAGCGGGGAGGGGTACGAGCAGTACTTC. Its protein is CASSGEGYEQYF.

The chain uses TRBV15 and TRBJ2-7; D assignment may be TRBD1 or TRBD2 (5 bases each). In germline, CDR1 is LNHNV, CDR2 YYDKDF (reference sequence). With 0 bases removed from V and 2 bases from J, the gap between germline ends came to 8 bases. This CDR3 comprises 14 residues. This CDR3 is CATSRDLGAYEQYF. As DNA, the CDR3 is TGTGCCACCAGCAGAGATCTGGGGGCCTACGAGCAGTACTTC.

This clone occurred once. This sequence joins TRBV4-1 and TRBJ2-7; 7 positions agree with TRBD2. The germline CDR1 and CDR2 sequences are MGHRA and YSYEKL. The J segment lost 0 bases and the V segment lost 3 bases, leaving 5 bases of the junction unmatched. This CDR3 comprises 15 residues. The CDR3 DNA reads TGCGCCAGCAGCCAGACAGCGGGGTCCTCCTACGAGCAGTACTTC. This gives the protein CASSQTAGSSYEQYF.

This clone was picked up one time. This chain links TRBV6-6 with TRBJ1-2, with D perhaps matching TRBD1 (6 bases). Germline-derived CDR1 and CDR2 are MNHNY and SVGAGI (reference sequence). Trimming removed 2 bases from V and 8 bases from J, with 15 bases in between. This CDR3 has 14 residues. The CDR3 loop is CASSYHTGSGGYTF. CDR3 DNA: TGTGCCAGCAGTTACCATACAGGGTCTGGAGGCTACACCTTC.

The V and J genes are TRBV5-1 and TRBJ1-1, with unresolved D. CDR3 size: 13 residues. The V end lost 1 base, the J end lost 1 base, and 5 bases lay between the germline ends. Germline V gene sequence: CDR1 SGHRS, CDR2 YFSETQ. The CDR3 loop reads CASSLLGNTEAFF. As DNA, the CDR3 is TGCGCCAGCAGCTTGTTAGGGAACACTGAAGCTTTCTTT.

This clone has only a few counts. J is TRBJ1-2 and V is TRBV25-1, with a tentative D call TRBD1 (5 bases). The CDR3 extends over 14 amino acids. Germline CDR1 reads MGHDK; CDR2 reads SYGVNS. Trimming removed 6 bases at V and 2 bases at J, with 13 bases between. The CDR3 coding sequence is TGTGCCAGCAGCCTACAGGAGATAAACTATGGCTACACCTTC. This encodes CASSLQEINYGYTF.

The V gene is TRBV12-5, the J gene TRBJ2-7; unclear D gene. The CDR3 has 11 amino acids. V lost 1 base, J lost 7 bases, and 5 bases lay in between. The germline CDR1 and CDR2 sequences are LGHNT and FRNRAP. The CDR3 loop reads CASGLALEQYF. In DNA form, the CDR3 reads TGTGCTAGTGGTTTGGCTCTTGAGCAGTACTTC.

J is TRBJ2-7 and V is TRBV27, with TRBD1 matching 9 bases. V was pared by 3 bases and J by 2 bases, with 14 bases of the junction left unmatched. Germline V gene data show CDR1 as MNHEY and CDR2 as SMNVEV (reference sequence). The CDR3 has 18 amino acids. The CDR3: CASSFGTGSSRPTYEQYF. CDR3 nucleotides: TGTGCCAGCAGTTTCGGGACAGGGAGTTCCCGTCCTACCTACGAGCAGTACTTC.

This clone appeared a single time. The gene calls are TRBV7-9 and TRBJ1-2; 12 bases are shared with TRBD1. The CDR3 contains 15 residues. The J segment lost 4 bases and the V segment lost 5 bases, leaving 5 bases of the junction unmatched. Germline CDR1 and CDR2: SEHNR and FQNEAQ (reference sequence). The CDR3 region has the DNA TGTGCCAGCAGCGTCCCGGGACAGGGGGCCTATGGCTACACCTTC. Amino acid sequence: CASSVPGQGAYGYTF.

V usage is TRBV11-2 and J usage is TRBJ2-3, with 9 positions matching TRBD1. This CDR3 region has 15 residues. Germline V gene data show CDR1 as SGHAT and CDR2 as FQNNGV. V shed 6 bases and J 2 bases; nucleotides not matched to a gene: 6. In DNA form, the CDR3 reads TGTGCCAGCAGGCCGGGACAGGGTCACACAGATACGCAGTATTTT. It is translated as CASRPGQGHTDTQYF.

The CDR3 nucleotides read TGTGCCAGCAGTTCATATGGGGCTGGGTACGAGCAGTACTTC. Residues: CASSSYGAGYEQYF. The rearrangement uses TRBV27 and TRBJ2-7, with a tentative D call TRBD1 (5 bases). Trimming pared 4 bases from V and 4 bases from J, leaving 14 bases between. Germline V gene sequence: CDR1 MNHEY, CDR2 SMNVEV (reference sequence). This CDR3 is 14 amino acids long.

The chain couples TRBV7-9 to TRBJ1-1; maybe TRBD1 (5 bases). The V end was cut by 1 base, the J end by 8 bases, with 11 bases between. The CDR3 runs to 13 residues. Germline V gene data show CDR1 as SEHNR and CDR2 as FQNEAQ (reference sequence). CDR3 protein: CASSLGGGAEAFF. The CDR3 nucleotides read TGTGCCAGCAGCTTAGGGGGGGGTGCCGAAGCTTTCTTT.

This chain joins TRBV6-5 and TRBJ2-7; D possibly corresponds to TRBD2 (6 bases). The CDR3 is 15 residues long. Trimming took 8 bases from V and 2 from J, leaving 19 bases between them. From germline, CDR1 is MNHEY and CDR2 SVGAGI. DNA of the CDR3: TGTGCCAGCGCCCCTCGACCGGGACTTCCCTACGAGCAGTACTTC. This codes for CASAPRPGLPYEQYF.

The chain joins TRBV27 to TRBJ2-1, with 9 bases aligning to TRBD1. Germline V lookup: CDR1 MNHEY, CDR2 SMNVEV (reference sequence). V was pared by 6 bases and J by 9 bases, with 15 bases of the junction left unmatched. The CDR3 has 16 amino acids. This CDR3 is CASSMLVGQGFREQFF. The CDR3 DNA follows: TGTGCCAGCAGCATGTTAGTGGGACAGGGCTTTCGTGAGCAGTTCTTC.

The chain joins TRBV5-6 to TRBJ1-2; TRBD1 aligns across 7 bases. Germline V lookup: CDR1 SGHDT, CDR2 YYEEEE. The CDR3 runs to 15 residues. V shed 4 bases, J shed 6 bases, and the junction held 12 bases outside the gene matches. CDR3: CASSPGPGQGDGYTF. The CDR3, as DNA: TGTGCCAGCAGCCCGGGCCCGGGGCAGGGGGATGGCTACACCTTC.

In DNA form, the CDR3 reads TGTGCCAGCAGTTACGCGGGGGGGGATGGGACCCAGTACTTC. The encoded protein is CASSYAGGDGTQYF. The J gene is TRBJ2-5, the V gene TRBV6-5, with 9 bases identical to TRBD2. The germline CDR1 and CDR2 sequences are MNHEY and SVGAGI. This CDR3 is built from 14 residues. V lost 2 bases, J lost 7 bases, and 5 bases stayed unmatched.

The CDR3 loop reads CASSYYGANTEAFF. CDR3 DNA sequence: TGTGCCAGCAGTTATTACGGGGCGAACACTGAAGCTTTCTTT. The V gene is TRBV6-6, the J gene TRBJ1-1; D is perhaps TRBD1 (5 bases). Trimming pared 3 bases from V and 1 base from J, leaving 9 bases between. The CDR3 loop spans 14 amino acids. CDR1 and CDR2 (germline): MNHNY, SVGAGI (reference sequence).

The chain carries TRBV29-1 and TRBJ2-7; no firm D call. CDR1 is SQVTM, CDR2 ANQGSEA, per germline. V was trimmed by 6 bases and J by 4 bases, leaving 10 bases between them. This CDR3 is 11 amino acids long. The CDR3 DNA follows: TGCAGCGTCGCAACAAGTTACGAGCAGTACTTC. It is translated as CSVATSYEQYF.

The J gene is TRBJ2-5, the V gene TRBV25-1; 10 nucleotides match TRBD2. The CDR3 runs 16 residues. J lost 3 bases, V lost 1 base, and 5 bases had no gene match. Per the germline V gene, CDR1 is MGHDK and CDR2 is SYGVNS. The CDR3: CASSEWGLAGEETQYF. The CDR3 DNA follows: TGTGCCAGCAGTGAATGGGGCCTAGCGGGGGAAGAGACCCAGTACTTC.

CDR3 sequence reads: CASSLGPAGNQPQHF. CDR3 in DNA: TGTGCCAGCAGCTTAGGACCGGCAGGGAATCAGCCCCAGCATTTT. The V call is TRBV11-2, the J call TRBJ1-5; D may be TRBD1 (5 bases). Germline CDR1 is SGHAT and CDR2 is FQNNGV. There are 15 residues in the CDR3. V was clipped by 1 base and J by 4 bases, with 11 bases between them.

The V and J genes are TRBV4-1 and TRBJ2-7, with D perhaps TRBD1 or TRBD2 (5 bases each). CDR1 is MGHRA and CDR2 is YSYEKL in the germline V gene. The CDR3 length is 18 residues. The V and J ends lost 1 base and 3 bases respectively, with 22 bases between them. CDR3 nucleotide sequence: TGCGCCAGCAGCCAAGTTAGTTATTCAGGGACCTCAGTCTACGAGCAGTACTTC. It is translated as CASSQVSYSGTSVYEQYF.

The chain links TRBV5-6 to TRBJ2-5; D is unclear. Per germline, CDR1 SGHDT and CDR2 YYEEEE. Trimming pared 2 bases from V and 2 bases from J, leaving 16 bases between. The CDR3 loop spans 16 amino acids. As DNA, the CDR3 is TGTGCCAGCAGCTTCTACCCCAAGGTGGGGCAAGAGACCCAGTACTTC. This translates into CASSFYPKVGQETQYF.

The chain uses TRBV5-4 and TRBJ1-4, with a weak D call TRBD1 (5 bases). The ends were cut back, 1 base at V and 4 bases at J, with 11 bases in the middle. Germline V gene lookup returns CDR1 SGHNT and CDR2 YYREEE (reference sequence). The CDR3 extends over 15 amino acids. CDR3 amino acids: CASSLRQGVNEKLFF. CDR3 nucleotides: TGTGCCAGCAGCTTGAGGCAGGGCGTTAATGAAAAACTGTTTTTT.

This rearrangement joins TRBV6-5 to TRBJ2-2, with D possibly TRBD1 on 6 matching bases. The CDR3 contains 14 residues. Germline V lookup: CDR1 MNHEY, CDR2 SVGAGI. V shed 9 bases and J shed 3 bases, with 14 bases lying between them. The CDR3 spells CASNRQEHTGELFF. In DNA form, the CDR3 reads TGTGCCAGTAACAGACAGGAACACACCGGGGAGCTGTTTTTT.